This entry describes one T cell receptor (beta chain). The antigen this receptor binds is unknown. One base away there is no much larger clone; base qualities are not given. The data derive from a study of blood T cell repertoires in COVID-19 (dated by TCRdb to the early 2020s). At the level of the whole study: Samples from collaborators originated in the United States, Italy and Spain and spanned both the acute and convalescent phases of COVID-19. The prospective study material was composed of cDNA or gDNA derived from T cells, B-cell-depleted T cells, or PBMCs. Where available, HLA class I and class II types were obtained from metadata supplied by the sample provider rather than from assay-based typing. Sample metadata almost always included a de-identified subject ID, COVID-19 status, age in years and sex. Samples were obtained from the ongoing ImmuneRACE study (first 160 participants) and from 950 to 1,500 subjects provided by 6 global collaborators. The dataset comprised deeply sampled blood TCRbeta repertoires from subjects exposed to, actively infected with, or recovered from COVID-19. A freely available public database, intended as a resource for researchers studying the immune response to SARS-CoV-2, is where the repertoires were released. Findings and caveats that apply to the study as a whole: The amount of clinical and demographic metadata varied by source and participant and was provided uncurated.

The collaborating institutions used their own protocols to collect whole blood in K2EDTA tubes. For TCRbeta analysis, collaborator samples were shipped as frozen whole blood, as isolated PBMCs, or as DNA extracted from either sample type. TCRbeta CDR3 regions were amplified from genomic DNA using the immunoSEQ Assay, a bias-controlled multiplex PCR. In the authors' own workflow: The number of nucleated cells in each sample was estimated by amplification of reference gene primers within the assay. Sequence reads were collapsed and filtered to measure the absolute abundance of every unique TCRbeta CDR3 rearrangement. For each sample, productive Simpson clonality was calculated as the square root of Simpson's diversity index across productive rearrangements. TCRdb provides this immuneACCESS table in a form limited to in-frame rearrangements. Some clones are lacking; in checked studies, under half of them reflect an unresolved V gene, and why the rest are absent is not known. V, J and clone size are taken as reported in that table, and D and trimming were inferred from the DNA itself. The sample profile shows 110,000 to 150,000 clones; approximately 86% of them were found once. The ten largest make up approximately 5.4% of the sample.

This clonotype was sampled from a human donor in a cohort sampled during active COVID-19. The specimen sequenced was peripheral blood.

The DNA sequence reads TGTGCCAGCAGCTTAGCTCAGGGGTTATTGGAGACCCAGTACTTC. This codes for CASSLAQGLLETQYF. The sequence is built from TRBV7-9 and TRBJ2-5; the D gene is possibly TRBD1, with 6 bases matching. At the junction V is shortened by 0 bases and J by 5 bases, with 13 bases in between. Spanning cysteine to phenylalanine, the CDR3 consists of 15 amino acids. Of all the DNA, just the CDR3 is kept, 45 bases in frame from base 1. Based on the germline V gene (reference sequence), the CDR1 and CDR2 sequences are SEHNR and FQNEAQ.